This T cell receptor (beta chain) was captured in a study of blood T cell repertoires in COVID-19. The overall study: Acute-phase and convalescent COVID-19 samples originated in the United States, Italy and Spain.

As processed by the authors: By means of reference gene primer amplification, nucleated cell counts were estimated. Libraries were prepared by immunoSEQ multiplex PCR; TCRdb keeps only in-frame clonotypes and omits some of them. That table supplies the V and J calls and clone size; D and trimming were determined from the DNA. Among 250,000 to 300,000 clones, roughly nine tenths were seen once, and the ten largest hold 1.5% to 2%. Individuals aged roughly 18 to 95 years were recruited from around 22 US areas. Donors in Cohort 3 counted as recovered after two negative PCRs, clearance, or symptom resolution. CDR1 and CDR2 from the germline V gene are SGHTA and FQGNSA. The V end lost 1 base, the J end lost 5 bases, and 9 bases lay between the germline ends. This CDR3 has 13 residues.

The sequenced sample consisted of PBMCs or T cells enriched from blood (not recorded which). This chain uses TRBV7-2 with TRBJ2-7; D ambiguous. This clonotype originated in a woman aged 60 to 75 who had recovered from COVID-19. CDR3 sequence (DNA): TGTGCCAGCAGCTTAGTTCAGTTCCACGAGCAGTACTTC. As protein: CASSLVQFHEQYF.